One and the same sample provided the 12 T cell receptor beta chains below, sequenced in a study of blood T cell repertoires in COVID-19. Here immunoSEQ multiplex PCR was the method, and the copy in TCRdb shows in-frame clones only, minus some. The table records tens of thousands of clones, nearly 90% of them present only once. Material: peripheral blood. The receptors come from a man aged 50 to 59 with active COVID-19.

The V and J genes are TRBV19 and TRBJ1-2, with D perhaps TRBD1 (5 bases). Trimming left V 4 bases short and J 6 bases short, with 30 bases between. Germline CDR1 is LNHDA and CDR2 is SQIVND (reference sequence). The CDR3 sequence is 19 residues long. The CDR3 loop reads CASSNGRGPNRSPRDGYTF. In DNA, the CDR3 is TGTGCCAGTAGTAACGGAAGGGGCCCCAATAGGTCTCCTAGGGATGGCTACACCTTC.

V and J are TRBV4-2 and TRBJ1-5, with D possibly TRBD1 on 5 matching bases. There are 15 residues in the CDR3. Trimming cost V 0 bases and J 7 bases, with 13 bases left between them. Germline V gives CDR1 LGHNA, CDR2 YNFKEQ. The CDR3 here is CASSQEAGWGQPQHF. The DNA for the CDR3 is TGTGCCAGCAGCCAAGAGGCAGGCTGGGGCCAGCCCCAGCATTTT.

The chain joins TRBV24-1 to TRBJ2-1, with D tentatively TRBD1 (5 bases). The CDR3 runs 14 residues. Germline values: CDR1 KGHDR, CDR2 SFDVKD. Between the trimmed V and J ends, which lost 5 bases and 4 bases, there was a span of 11 bases. CDR3 loop: CATSGQTSYNEQFF. The CDR3 DNA sequence: TGTGCCACCAGTGGACAGACGAGTTACAATGAGCAGTTCTTC.

The rearrangement links TRBV2 to TRBJ1-2, with D possibly matching TRBD1 (6 bases). Trimming removed 2 bases at V and 1 base at J, with 8 bases between. CDR3 size: 14 residues. Germline assignment: CDR1 SNHLY and CDR2 FYNNEI. The DNA of the CDR3 is TGTGCCAGCAGTGAACGGGACATTAACTATGGCTACACCTTC. It codes for CASSERDINYGYTF.

The chain joins TRBV10-3 to TRBJ1-4; TRBD1 aligns across 9 bases. The CDR3 has 15 residues. V gave up 10 bases and J gave up 2 bases; unmatched junction bases: 8. The V gene's germline CDR1 is ENHRY and CDR2 SYGVKD. The CDR3, as DNA: TGTGCCACGGGAAGAGGACAGGGGACTAATGAAAAACTGTTTTTT. Translation: CATGRGQGTNEKLFF.

J is TRBJ2-3 and V is TRBV7-2; tentatively, D is TRBD2 (6 bases). The V gene lost 6 bases and the J gene lost 4 bases, with 20 bases spanning the gap. CDR1 is SGHTA and CDR2 is FQGNSA in the germline V gene. This CDR3 region has 16 residues. Here the CDR3 reads CASRPEIGGNPDTQYF. In nucleotides, the CDR3 is TGTGCCAGCAGACCGGAAATTGGCGGGAATCCAGATACGCAGTATTTT. Full variable domain (rest looked up from reference TRBV7-2 and TRBJ2-3): GAGVSQSPSNKVTEKGKDVELRCDPISGHTALYWYRQSLGQGLEFLIYFQGNSAPDKSGLPSDRFSAERTGGSVSTLTIQRTQQEDSAVYLCASRPEIGGNPDTQYFGPGTRLTVL.

The genes are TRBV19 and TRBJ2-2; 9 nucleotides line up with TRBD1. The V and J ends lost 7 bases and 1 base, in that order; junction bases with no gene match: 4. CDR3 size: 15 residues. The germline V gene encodes CDR1 LNHDA and CDR2 SQIVND (reference sequence). CDR3 sequence: CASTKGQGNTGELFF. The CDR3 DNA is TGTGCCAGTACCAAGGGACAGGGGAACACCGGGGAGCTGTTTTTT.

The chain has TRBV9 and TRBJ2-3, with 9 bases lining up with TRBD2. The trim removed 0 bases at V and 3 bases at J, leaving 2 bases unmatched. Germline loops: CDR1 SGDLS, CDR2 YYNGEE. The CDR3 runs to 15 residues. The chain's CDR3 is CASSVAAGGTDTQYF. DNA for the CDR3: TGTGCCAGCAGCGTAGCGGCGGGGGGGACAGATACGCAGTATTTT.

The chain is built from TRBV2 and TRBJ1-4; D unresolved. Germline V gene sequence: CDR1 SNHLY, CDR2 FYNNEI. Trimming left V 4 bases short and J 7 bases short, with 13 bases between. The CDR3 sequence is 14 residues long. The CDR3 DNA follows: TGTGCCAGCAGTGGATACAAACGAGGTGAAAAACTGTTTTTT. This sequence encodes CASSGYKRGEKLFF.

The CDR3 DNA is TGTGCCAGTAGTCGGAGGGGGCTGCAGGAAATAGCTTTCTTT. Translated: CASSRRGLQEIAFF. This chain joins TRBV19 and TRBJ1-1; 7 bases fit TRBD1. CDR3 length: 14 residues. V was clipped by 5 bases and J by 10 bases; unmatched bases: 13. Germline V lookup: CDR1 LNHDA, CDR2 SQIVND (reference sequence).

This chain links TRBV29-1 with TRBJ1-6, with 9 bases lining up with TRBD1. The germline gives CDR1 SQVTM, CDR2 ANQGSEA. Trimming removed 5 bases from V and 9 bases from J; junction bases left unmatched: 5. This CDR3 has 13 residues. CDR3 loop: CSVQPGQGSPLHF. The CDR3 DNA reads as TGCAGCGTTCAGCCGGGACAGGGTTCACCCCTCCACTTT.

The chain has TRBV6-5 and TRBJ2-3, with D possibly being TRBD2 (5 bases). The CDR3 consists of 14 residues. Trimming took off 6 bases at V and 5 bases at J, with 15 bases between the two ends. CDR1 and CDR2 from the germline V gene are MNHEY and SVGAGI. The CDR3 region has the DNA TGTGCCAGCAGCCAACGGACTGACGTAGATACGCAGTATTTT. Translation: CASSQRTDVDTQYF.